The clone carrying this T cell receptor (beta chain) was observed many times. The target antigen is unknown. Conversion of TCR transcripts into cDNA relied on 5'RACE template switching, which added a universal primer site and UMIs. TCRdb ran MiXCR on the 5' RACE reads and lists one entry per CDR3 protein. The table shows about 29,000 distinct CDR3 sequences, with about 4.7% occurring only once. This specimen comes from a study of T cells after yellow fever vaccination. Study-level points and caveats: Contaminants from the bulk population, in the form of abundant clonotypes, could be found in FACS-sorted repertoires. There was a small share of clonotypes that showed up in both the CD4 and CD8 compartments.

This CDR3 spans 15 amino acids. This clonotype originated in a man aged 25-45 years who received the YFV17D yellow fever vaccine. Specimen: CD8+ T cells sorted from PBMCs, collected 10 days after the yellow fever booster vaccination. The rearrangement links TRBV21-1 to TRBJ2-1; the table's D gene call, TRBD1, was not cross checked with the DNA. TRBV21-1 is a listed pseudogene. The CDR3 spells CASRPGQVTYNEQFF. CDR3 nucleotides: TGTGCCAGCAGACCGGGACAGGTTACCTACAATGAGCAGTTCTTC.